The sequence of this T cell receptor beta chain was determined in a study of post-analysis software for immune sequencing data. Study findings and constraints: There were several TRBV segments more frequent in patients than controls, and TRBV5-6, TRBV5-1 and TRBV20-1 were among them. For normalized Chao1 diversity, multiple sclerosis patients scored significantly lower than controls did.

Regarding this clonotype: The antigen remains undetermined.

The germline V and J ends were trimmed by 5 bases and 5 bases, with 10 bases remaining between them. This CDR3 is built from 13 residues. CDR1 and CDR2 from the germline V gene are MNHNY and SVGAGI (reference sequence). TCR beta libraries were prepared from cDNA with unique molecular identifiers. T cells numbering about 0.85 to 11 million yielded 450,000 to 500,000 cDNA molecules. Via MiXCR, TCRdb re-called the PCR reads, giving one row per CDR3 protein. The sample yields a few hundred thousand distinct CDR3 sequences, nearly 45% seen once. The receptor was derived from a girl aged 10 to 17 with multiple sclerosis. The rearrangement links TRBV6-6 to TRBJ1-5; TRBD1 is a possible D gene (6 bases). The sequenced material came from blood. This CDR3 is CASSRQVYQPQHF. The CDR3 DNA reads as TGTGCCAGCAGTCGACAGGTCTATCAGCCCCAGCATTTT.